The sequence of this T cell receptor beta chain was determined in a study of cytomegalovirus exposure and HLA in healthy donors. The PCR had 60 Vbeta and 13 Jbeta primers. Only in-frame clones appear in the TCRdb table, and some are missing; sequencing was by immunoSEQ multiplex PCR. The sample includes approximately 190,000 clones, around four fifths seen only once; the top ten take 1.7%. Study observations and caveats: At a 0.05 false discovery rate, a later analysis found around 15,000 TCR beta sequences to be associated with HLA alleles.

In regard to this clone: What it binds is not known. This sample includes further DNA sequences coding for the same CDR3.

Trimming removed 5 bases from V and 0 bases from J, with 5 bases in between. From germline, CDR1 is MDHEN and CDR2 SYDVKM. The length of the CDR3 is 12 residues. The chain couples TRBV28 to TRBJ2-7; D remains ambiguous. The sequencing sample was made of PBMCs. The TCR originated in a man aged 40-49 years in good health and CMV-seropositive. The CDR3: CASSLLSYEQYF. The CDR3 DNA follows: TGTGCCAGCAGTCTTCTCTCCTACGAGCAGTACTTC.